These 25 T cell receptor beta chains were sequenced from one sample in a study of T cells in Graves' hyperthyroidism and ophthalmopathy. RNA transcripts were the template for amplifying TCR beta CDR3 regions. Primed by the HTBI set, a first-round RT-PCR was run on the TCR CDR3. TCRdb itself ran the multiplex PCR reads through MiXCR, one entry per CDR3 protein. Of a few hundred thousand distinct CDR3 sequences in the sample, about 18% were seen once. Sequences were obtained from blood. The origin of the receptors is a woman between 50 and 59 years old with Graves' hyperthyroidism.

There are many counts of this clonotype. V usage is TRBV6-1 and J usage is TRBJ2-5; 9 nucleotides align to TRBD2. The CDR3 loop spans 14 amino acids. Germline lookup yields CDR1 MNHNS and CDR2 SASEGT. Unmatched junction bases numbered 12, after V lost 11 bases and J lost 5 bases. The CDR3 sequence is CAVTRAGGGETQYF. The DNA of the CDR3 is TGTGCCGTGACGCGAGCGGGGGGTGGGGAGACCCAGTACTTC.

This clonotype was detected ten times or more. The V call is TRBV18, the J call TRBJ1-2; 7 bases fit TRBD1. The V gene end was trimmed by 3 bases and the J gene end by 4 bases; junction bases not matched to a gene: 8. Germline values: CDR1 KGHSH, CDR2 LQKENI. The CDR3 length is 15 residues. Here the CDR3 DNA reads TGTGCCAGCTCACCGAGCAGGGGGACCTTCTATGGCTACACCTTC. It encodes CASSPSRGTFYGYTF.

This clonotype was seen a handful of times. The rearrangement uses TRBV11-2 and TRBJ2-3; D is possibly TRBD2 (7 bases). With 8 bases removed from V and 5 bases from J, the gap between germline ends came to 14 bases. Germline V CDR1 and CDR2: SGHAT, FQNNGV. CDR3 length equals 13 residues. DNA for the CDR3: TGTGCCAGCTGGGAGGGGGGCGGAGATACGCAGTATTTT. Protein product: CASWEGGGDTQYF.

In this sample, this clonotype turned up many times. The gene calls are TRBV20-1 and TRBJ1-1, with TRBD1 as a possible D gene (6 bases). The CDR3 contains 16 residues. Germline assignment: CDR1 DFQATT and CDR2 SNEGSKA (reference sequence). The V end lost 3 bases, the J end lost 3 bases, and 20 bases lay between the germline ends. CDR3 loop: CSASPLIRGQYTEAFF. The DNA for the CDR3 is TGCAGTGCTAGTCCCCTAATCAGGGGACAATACACTGAAGCTTTCTTT.

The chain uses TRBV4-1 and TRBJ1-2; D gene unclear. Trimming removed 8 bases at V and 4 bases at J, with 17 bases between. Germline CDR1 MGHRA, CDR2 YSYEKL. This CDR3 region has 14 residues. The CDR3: CASRVGSGGYGYTF. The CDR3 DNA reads TGCGCCAGCCGTGTTGGATCGGGAGGCTATGGCTACACCTTC.

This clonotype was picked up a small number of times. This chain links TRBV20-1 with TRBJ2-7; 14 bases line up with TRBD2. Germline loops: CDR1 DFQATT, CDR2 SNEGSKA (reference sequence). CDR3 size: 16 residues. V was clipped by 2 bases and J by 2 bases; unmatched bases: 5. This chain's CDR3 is CSARLGLAGGAYEQYV. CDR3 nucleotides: TGCAGTGCTAGACTTGGACTAGCGGGGGGCGCCTACGAGCAGTACGTC.

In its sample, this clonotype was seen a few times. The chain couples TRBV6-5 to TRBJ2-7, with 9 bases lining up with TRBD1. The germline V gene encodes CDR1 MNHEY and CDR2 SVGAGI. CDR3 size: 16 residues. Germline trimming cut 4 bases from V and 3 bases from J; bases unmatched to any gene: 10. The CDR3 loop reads CASSSPGGQGNYEQYV. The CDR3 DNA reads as TGTGCCAGCAGTTCCCCCGGTGGACAGGGGAACTACGAGCAGTACGTC.

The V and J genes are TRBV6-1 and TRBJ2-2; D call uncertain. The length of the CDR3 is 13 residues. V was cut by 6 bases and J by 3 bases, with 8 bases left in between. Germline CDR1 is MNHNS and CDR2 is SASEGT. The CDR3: CASRSRDTGELFF. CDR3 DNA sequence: TGTGCCAGCAGAAGTAGGGACACCGGGGAGCTGTTTTTT.

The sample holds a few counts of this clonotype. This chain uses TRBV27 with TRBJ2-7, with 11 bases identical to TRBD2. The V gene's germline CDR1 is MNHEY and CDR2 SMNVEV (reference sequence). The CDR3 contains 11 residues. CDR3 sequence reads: CGSGRAWEQYF. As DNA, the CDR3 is TGTGGTAGCGGGAGGGCTTGGGAGCAGTACTTC.

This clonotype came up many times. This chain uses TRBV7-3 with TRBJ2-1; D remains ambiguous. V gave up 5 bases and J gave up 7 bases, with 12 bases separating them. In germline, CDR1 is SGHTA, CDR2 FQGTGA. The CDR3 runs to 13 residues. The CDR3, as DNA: TGTGCCAGCAGCCCAAACCTTGGGAATGAGCAGTTCTTC. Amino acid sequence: CASSPNLGNEQFF.

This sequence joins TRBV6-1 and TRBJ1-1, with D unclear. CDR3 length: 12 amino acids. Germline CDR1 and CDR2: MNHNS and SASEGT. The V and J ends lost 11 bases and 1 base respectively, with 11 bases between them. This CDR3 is CAVIWGNTEAFF. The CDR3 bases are TGTGCCGTAATTTGGGGGAACACTGAAGCTTTCTTT.

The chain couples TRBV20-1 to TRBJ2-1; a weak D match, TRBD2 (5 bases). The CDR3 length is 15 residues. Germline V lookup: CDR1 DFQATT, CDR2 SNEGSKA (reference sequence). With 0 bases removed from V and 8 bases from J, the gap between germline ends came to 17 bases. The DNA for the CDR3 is TGCAGTGCTAGAGATAGGCTAGCCGGTATCGATGAGCAGTTCTTC. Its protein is CSARDRLAGIDEQFF.

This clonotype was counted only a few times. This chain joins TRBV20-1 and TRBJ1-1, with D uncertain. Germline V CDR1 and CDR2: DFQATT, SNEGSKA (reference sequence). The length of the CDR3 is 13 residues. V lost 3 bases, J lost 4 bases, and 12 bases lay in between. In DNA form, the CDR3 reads TGCAGTGCTAGTTTGGCAGGAGGCACTGAAGCTTTCTTT. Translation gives CSASLAGGTEAFF.

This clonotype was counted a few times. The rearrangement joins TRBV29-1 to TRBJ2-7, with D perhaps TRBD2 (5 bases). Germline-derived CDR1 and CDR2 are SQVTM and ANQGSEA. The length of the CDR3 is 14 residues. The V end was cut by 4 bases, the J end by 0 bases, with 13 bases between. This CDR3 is CSVALAWGSYEQYF. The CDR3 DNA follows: TGCAGCGTTGCCCTAGCTTGGGGCTCCTACGAGCAGTACTTC.

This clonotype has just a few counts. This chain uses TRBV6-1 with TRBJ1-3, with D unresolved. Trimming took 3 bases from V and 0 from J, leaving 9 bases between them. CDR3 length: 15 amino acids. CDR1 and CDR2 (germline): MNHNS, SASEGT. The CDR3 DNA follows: TGTGCCAGCAGTGAGACAAGGATCTCTGGAAACACCATATATTTT. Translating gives CASSETRISGNTIYF.

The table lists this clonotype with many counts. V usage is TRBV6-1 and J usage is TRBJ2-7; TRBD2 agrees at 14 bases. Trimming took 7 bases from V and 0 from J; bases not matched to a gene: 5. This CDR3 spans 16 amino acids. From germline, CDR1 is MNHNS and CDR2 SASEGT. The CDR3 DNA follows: TGTGCCAGCACGGGACTAGCGGGAGAGGGCTCCTACGAGCAGTACTTC. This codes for CASTGLAGEGSYEQYF.

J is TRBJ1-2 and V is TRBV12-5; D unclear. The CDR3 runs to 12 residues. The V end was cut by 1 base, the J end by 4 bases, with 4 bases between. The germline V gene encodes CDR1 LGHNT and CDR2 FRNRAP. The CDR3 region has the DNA TGTGCTAGTGGTTTGGGAAGCTATGGCTACACCTTC. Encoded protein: CASGLGSYGYTF.

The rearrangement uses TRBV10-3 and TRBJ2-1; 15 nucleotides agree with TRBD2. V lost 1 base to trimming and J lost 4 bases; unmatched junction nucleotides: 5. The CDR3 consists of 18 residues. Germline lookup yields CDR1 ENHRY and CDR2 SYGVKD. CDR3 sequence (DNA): TGTGCCATCAGTGAGTTAGGACTAGCGGGGGGGATTTACAATGAGCAGTTCTTC. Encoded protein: CAISELGLAGGIYNEQFF.

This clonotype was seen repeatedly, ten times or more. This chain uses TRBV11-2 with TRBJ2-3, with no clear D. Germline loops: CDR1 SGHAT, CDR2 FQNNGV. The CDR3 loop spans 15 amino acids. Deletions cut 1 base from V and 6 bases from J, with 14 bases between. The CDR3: CASSLVSSLADTQYF. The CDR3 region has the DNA TGTGCCAGCAGCTTAGTATCCTCCCTGGCGGATACGCAGTATTTT. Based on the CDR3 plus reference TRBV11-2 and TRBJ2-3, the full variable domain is EAGVAQSPRYKIIEKRQSVAFWCNPISGHATLYWYQQILGQGPKLLIQFQNNGVVDDSQLPKDRFSAERLKGVDSTLKIQPAKLEDSAVYLCASSLVSSLADTQYFGPGTRLTVL.

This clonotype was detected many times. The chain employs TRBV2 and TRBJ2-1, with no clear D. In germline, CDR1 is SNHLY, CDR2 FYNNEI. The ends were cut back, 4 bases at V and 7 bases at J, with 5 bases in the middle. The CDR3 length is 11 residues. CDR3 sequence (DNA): TGTGCCAGCAGTGGCCTTAATGAGCAGTTCTTC. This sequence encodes CASSGLNEQFF.

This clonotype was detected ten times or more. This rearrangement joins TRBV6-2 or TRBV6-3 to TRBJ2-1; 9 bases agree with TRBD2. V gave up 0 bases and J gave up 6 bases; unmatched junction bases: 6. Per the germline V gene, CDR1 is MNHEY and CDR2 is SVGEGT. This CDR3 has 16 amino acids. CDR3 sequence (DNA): TGTGCCAGCAGTTACTCGCGGCTAGCGGGAAGCAATGAGCAGTTCTTC. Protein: CASSYSRLAGSNEQFF.

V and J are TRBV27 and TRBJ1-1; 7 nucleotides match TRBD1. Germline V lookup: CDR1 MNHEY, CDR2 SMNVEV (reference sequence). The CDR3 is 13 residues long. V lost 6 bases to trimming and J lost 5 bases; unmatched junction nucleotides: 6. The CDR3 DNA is TGTGCCAGCAGGCAGGGGGAGGCTACTGAAGCTTTCTTT. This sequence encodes CASRQGEATEAFF.

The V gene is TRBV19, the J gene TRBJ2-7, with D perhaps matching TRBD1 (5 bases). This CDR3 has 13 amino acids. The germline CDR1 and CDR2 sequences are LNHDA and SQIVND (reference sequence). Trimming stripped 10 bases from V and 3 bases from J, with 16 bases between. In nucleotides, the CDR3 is TGTGCCATATCCGGACACAAAGTCTACGAGCAGTACGTC. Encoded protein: CAISGHKVYEQYV.

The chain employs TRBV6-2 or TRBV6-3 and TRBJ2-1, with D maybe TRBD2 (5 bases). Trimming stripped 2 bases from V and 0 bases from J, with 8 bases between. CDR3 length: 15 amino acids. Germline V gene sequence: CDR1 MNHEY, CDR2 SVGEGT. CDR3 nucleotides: TGTGCCAGCAGTTACGCGGGCGTCTCCTACAATGAGCAGTTCTTC. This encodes CASSYAGVSYNEQFF.

The CDR3 nucleotides read TGCAGCGTTGAAGTACAGGGGATAGGAGAGACCCAGTACTTC. It codes for CSVEVQGIGETQYF. The chain links TRBV29-1 to TRBJ2-5; TRBD1 matches 7 bases. The CDR3 has 14 residues. J lost 4 bases, V lost 1 base, and 6 bases had no gene match. Per germline, CDR1 SQVTM and CDR2 ANQGSEA.